These 15 T cell receptor beta chains were all obtained from the same sample, sequenced in a study of T cells in Graves' hyperthyroidism and ophthalmopathy. Amplification yielded TCR beta CDR3 regions, with RNA transcripts as the source. Using the HTBI primer set, a first-round RT-PCR was run on the TCR CDR3. TCRdb independently ran MiXCR on the multiplex PCR reads; one entry per CDR3 protein. Here the sample spans about 270,000 distinct CDR3 sequences, about 25% being singletons. Input material: blood. These TCRs come from a middle-aged man with Graves' hyperthyroidism that later progressed to Graves' ophthalmopathy.

This clonotype occurred many times. The rearrangement uses TRBV10-2 and TRBJ2-5; TRBD2 agrees at 13 bases. CDR1 WSHSY and CDR2 SAAADI come from the germline V gene. V dropped 6 bases and J dropped 4; count of bases not matched to a gene: 5. The CDR3 runs to 15 residues. The CDR3 region is CASSGTSGIGETQYF. For the CDR3, the DNA is TGCGCCAGCAGCGGGACTAGCGGGATCGGAGAGACCCAGTACTTC.

This clonotype was detected ten times or more. J is TRBJ1-1 and V is TRBV28, with 9 positions matching TRBD1. The trim removed 5 bases at V and 6 bases at J, leaving 4 bases unmatched. This CDR3 is built from 13 residues. Germline V lookup: CDR1 MDHEN, CDR2 SYDVKM. CDR3 sequence (DNA): TGTGCCAGCAGTGGGACAGGGCCCCCTGAAGCTTTCTTT. It yields the protein CASSGTGPPEAFF.

This clonotype was counted ten times or more. This chain connects TRBV20-1 to TRBJ2-7, with 14 nucleotides matching TRBD2. The junction had 3 bases not matched to a gene; V was cut back by 3 bases and J by 5 bases. CDR3 length: 14 residues. Looked up from germline, CDR1 is DFQATT and CDR2 is SNEGSKA (reference sequence). The CDR3 bases are TGCAGTGCTAGGATGGGACTAGCGGGAGACGAGCAGTACTTC. Translating it yields CSARMGLAGDEQYF.

The table lists this clonotype with many counts. V gene TRBV6-5 combines with J gene TRBJ1-2; D is undetermined. CDR3 length: 13 residues. CDR1 and CDR2 from the germline V gene are MNHEY and SVGAGI. V was shortened by 5 bases and J by 3 bases, with 10 bases between the two germline ends. DNA of the CDR3: TGTGCCAGCAGTAGCAGACCCTACTATGGCTACACCTTC. Protein: CASSSRPYYGYTF.

In its sample, this clonotype was seen many times. This rearrangement joins TRBV5-1 to TRBJ2-5; D ambiguous. This CDR3 region has 14 residues. Deletions cut 0 bases from V and 1 base from J, with 7 bases between. CDR1 SGHRS and CDR2 YFSETQ come from the germline V gene. The chain's CDR3 is CASSLGWGQETQYF. DNA of the CDR3: TGCGCCAGCAGCTTGGGCTGGGGCCAAGAGACCCAGTACTTC.

This clonotype was counted between two and nine times. The chain employs TRBV14 and TRBJ2-7; 8 bases are shared with TRBD1. V lost 0 bases to trimming and J lost 0 bases; unmatched junction nucleotides: 4. CDR1 and CDR2 (germline): SGHDN, FVKESK. The CDR3 loop spans 16 amino acids. The CDR3 is CASSQDRTGSSYEQYF. The CDR3 region has the DNA TGTGCCAGCAGCCAAGATCGGACAGGGAGCTCCTACGAGCAGTACTTC.

This chain links TRBV20-1 with TRBJ2-5; D unclear. Germline V gene sequence: CDR1 DFQATT, CDR2 SNEGSKA (reference sequence). The V end lost 2 bases, the J end lost 5 bases, and 12 bases lay between the germline ends. The CDR3 length is 13 residues. CDR3 sequence: CSARRDSGETQYF. The CDR3 DNA is TGCAGTGCTAGAAGGGATTCTGGGGAGACCCAGTACTTC.

This clonotype has ten or more counts. The V and J genes are TRBV14 and TRBJ2-2; D not resolved. V lost 1 base, J lost 1 base, and 7 bases lay in between. The CDR3 has 15 amino acids. Germline V gives CDR1 SGHDN, CDR2 FVKESK. The DNA for the CDR3 is TGTGCCAGCAGCCAAGCACTGGTGAACACCGGGGAGCTGTTTTTT. Translated: CASSQALVNTGELFF.

Many counts were recorded for this clonotype. The rearrangement joins TRBV29-1 to TRBJ2-5; unclear D gene. Trimming removed 3 bases from V and 5 bases from J, with 7 bases in between. Germline V CDR1 and CDR2: SQVTM, ANQGSEA. This CDR3 is 11 amino acids long. In nucleotides, the CDR3 is TGCAGCGTTGAGTCCTCGGAGACCCAGTACTTC. This gives the protein CSVESSETQYF.

This clonotype was counted many times. The chain links TRBV24-1 to TRBJ1-5, with a possible D match to TRBD1 (5 bases). Germline V gives CDR1 KGHDR, CDR2 SFDVKD. The CDR3 spans 13 residues. V was pared by 11 bases and J by 0 bases, with 10 bases between. The CDR3 DNA reads TGTGCCATCCAGGGAAATAGCAATCAGCCCCAGCATTTT. It encodes CAIQGNSNQPQHF.

In this sample, this clonotype turned up many times. The chain uses TRBV19 and TRBJ1-2, with D tentatively TRBD1 (5 bases). The V gene's germline CDR1 is LNHDA and CDR2 SQIVND (reference sequence). CDR3 length: 13 amino acids. V was trimmed by 4 bases and J by 2 bases, leaving 8 bases between them. Written as DNA, the CDR3 is TGTGCCAGTAGTACGACAGAGAACTATGGCTACACCTTC. Protein product: CASSTTENYGYTF.

This clonotype was detected ten times or more. The chain couples TRBV12-3 or TRBV12-4 to TRBJ2-1; TRBD2 might be the D (5 bases). The CDR3 has 18 amino acids. The ends were cut back, 1 base at V and 0 bases at J, with 16 bases in the middle. The CDR3 region has the DNA TGTGCCAGCAGTTTAGAGCGGAGTGGTCGATACTCCTACAATGAGCAGTTCTTC. It yields the protein CASSLERSGRYSYNEQFF.

This clonotype was observed at least ten times. V is TRBV28 and J is TRBJ1-1; 8 bases line up with TRBD1. V lost 7 bases, J lost 6 bases, and 1 base stayed unmatched. This CDR3 has 11 residues. Germline values: CDR1 MDHEN, CDR2 SYDVKM. The CDR3 sequence: CASKTGAEAFF. CDR3 nucleotides: TGTGCCAGCAAGACAGGGGCTGAAGCTTTCTTT.

This clonotype was observed many times. This chain connects TRBV29-1 to TRBJ2-5; the match to TRBD1 covers 8 bases. The germline CDR1 and CDR2 sequences are SQVTM and ANQGSEA. Trimming at V came to 7 bases and at J to 3 bases, leaving 13 bases not matched to a gene. The CDR3 length is 15 residues. DNA for the CDR3: TGCAGCGCACACCGACCGGGACAGGAGGAAGAGACCCAGTACTTC. Translation: CSAHRPGQEEETQYF.

There are many counts of this clonotype. The genes are TRBV30 and TRBJ1-2, with 7 bases fitting TRBD1. The CDR3 has 13 residues. The V segment lost 3 bases and the J segment 2 bases; nucleotides outside the gene matches: 3. Germline CDR1 is GTSNPN and CDR2 is SVGIG (reference sequence). CDR3 sequence: CAWRGQDNYGYTF. In DNA form, the CDR3 reads TGTGCCTGGAGAGGACAGGACAACTATGGCTACACCTTC.